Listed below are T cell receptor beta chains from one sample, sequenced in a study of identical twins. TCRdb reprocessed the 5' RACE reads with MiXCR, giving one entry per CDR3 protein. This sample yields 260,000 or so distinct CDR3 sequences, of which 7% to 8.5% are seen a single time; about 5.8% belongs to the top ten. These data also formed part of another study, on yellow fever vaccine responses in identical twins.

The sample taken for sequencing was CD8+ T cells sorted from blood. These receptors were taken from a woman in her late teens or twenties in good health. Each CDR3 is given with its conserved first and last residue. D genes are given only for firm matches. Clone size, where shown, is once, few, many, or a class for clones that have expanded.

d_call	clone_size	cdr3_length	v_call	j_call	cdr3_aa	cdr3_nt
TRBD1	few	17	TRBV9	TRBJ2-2	CASSAGSWQGDTGELFF	TGTGCCAGCAGCGCCGGCTCGTGGCAGGGGGACACCGGGGAGCTGTTTTTT
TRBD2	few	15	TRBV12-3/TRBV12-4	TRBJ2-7	CASSPYSGAYYEQYF	TGTGCCAGCAGTCCGTACAGCGGGGCCTACTACGAGCAGTACTTC
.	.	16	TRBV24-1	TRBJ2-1	CATSDSGTGVYNEQFF	TGTGCCACCAGTGATTCGGGAACGGGAGTCTACAATGAGCAGTTCTTC
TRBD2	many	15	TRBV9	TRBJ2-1	CASSVGAGWGNEQFF	TGTGCCAGCAGCGTAGGAGCGGGGTGGGGCAATGAGCAGTTCTTC
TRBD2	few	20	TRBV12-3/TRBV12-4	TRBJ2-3	CASSPTFGAGGATSTDTQYF	TGTGCCAGCAGTCCCACTTTTGGAGCGGGGGGAGCCACTAGCACAGATACGCAGTATTTT
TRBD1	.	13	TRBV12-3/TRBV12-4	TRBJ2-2	CATQGTGAGELFF	TGTGCCACCCAAGGGACAGGGGCTGGGGAGCTGTTTTTT
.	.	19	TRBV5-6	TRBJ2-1	CASSKVAGELQLLVSEQFF	TGTGCCAGCAGCAAAGTGGCAGGAGAACTACAACTATTGGTCAGTGAGCAGTTCTTC
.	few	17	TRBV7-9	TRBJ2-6	CASSPPGPGSGANVLTF	TGTGCCAGCAGCCCCCCGGGGCCCGGCTCTGGGGCCAACGTCCTGACTTTC
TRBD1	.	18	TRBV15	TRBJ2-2	CATSSPYLGDRATGELFF	TGTGCCACCAGCAGTCCGTACCTCGGCGACAGGGCCACCGGGGAGCTGTTTTTT
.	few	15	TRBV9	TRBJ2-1	CASSPYIHRANEQFF	TGTGCCAGCAGCCCTTATATCCACCGTGCCAATGAGCAGTTCTTC
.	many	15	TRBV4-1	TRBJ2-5	CASSQVSLVGETQYF	TGCGCCAGCAGCCAAGTTTCGCTAGTGGGGGAGACCCAGTACTTC
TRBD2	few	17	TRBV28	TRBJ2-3	CASSPTGAGVYSDTQYF	TGTGCCAGCAGTCCGACCGGGGCGGGAGTGTATTCAGATACGCAGTATTTT
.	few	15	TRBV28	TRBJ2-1	CASSSSGYSYNEQFF	TGTGCCAGCAGTAGTTCAGGGTACTCCTACAATGAGCAGTTCTTC
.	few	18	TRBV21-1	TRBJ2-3	CASSPGLLGRGGTDTQYF	TGTGCCAGCAGCCCGGGACTTCTAGGCCGGGGGGGCACAGATACGCAGTATTTT
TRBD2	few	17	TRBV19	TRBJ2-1	CASSTPLAVSSYNEQFF	TGTGCCAGTAGTACCCCCCTAGCGGTCAGCTCCTACAATGAGCAGTTCTTC
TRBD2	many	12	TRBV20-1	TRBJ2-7	CSAWREFNEQYF	TGCAGTGCCTGGCGGGAGTTTAACGAGCAGTACTTC
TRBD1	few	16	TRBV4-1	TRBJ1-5	CASSQSGTGWNQPQHF	TGCGCCAGCAGCCAATCCGGGACAGGGTGGAATCAGCCCCAGCATTTT
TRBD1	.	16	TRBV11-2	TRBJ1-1	CASSLAGTGRVTEAFF	TGTGCCAGCAGCTTAGCGGGGACAGGGCGGGTCACTGAAGCTTTCTTT
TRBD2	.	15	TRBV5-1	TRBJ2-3	CASRQGLAGVDTQYF	TGCGCCAGCAGACAGGGACTAGCGGGAGTGGATACGCAGTATTTT
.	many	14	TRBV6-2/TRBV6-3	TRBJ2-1	CASLPGITGNEQFF	TGTGCCAGCCTGCCTGGCATCACGGGGAATGAGCAGTTCTTC
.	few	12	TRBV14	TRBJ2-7	CASSRQTDEQYF	TGTGCCAGCAGTCGGCAGACAGACGAGCAGTACTTC
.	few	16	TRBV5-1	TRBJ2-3	CASSLNRERVTDTQYF	TGCGCCAGCAGCTTGAACAGGGAACGGGTCACAGATACGCAGTATTTT
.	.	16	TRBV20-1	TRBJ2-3	CSAKVGSGRYTDTQYF	TGCAGTGCTAAGGTTGGATCGGGGCGATACACAGATACGCAGTATTTT
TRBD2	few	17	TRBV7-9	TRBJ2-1	CASSPYERESSYNEQFF	TGTGCCAGCAGCCCATACGAGCGGGAGAGCTCCTACAATGAGCAGTTCTTC
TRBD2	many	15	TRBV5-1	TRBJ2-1	CASSVGGATSNEQFF	TGCGCCAGCAGCGTCGGGGGGGCGACGTCCAATGAGCAGTTCTTC
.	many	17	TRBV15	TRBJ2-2	CATSRGAGLTNTGELFF	TGTGCCACCAGCAGAGGCGCCGGACTAACTAACACCGGGGAGCTGTTTTTT
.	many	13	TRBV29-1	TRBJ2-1	CSVEAGTSDEQFF	TGCAGCGTTGAGGCAGGGACGAGCGATGAGCAGTTCTTC
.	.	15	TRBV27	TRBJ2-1	CASSPPPLPSNEQFF	TGTGCCAGCAGCCCCCCGCCCCTACCCTCAAATGAGCAGTTCTTC
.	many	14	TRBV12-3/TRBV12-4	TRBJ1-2	CASSPDRTNYGYTF	TGTGCCAGCAGTCCGGACCGAACTAACTATGGCTACACCTTC
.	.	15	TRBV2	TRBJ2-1	CAISTGLSSYNEQFF	TGTGCCATCTCAACCGGGCTCAGCTCCTACAATGAGCAGTTCTTC
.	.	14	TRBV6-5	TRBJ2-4	CASSYSLAKNIQYF	TGTGCCAGCAGTTACTCGCTAGCCAAAAACATTCAGTACTTC
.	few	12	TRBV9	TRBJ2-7	CASSVSGDEQYF	TGTGCCAGCAGCGTATCGGGAGACGAGCAGTACTTC
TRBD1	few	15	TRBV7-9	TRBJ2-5	CASSSGQGWFKTQYF	TGTGCCAGCAGCTCCGGACAGGGGTGGTTTAAGACCCAGTACTTC
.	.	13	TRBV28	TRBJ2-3	CASTLTLTDTQYF	TGTGCCAGCACCCTGACACTCACAGATACGCAGTATTTT
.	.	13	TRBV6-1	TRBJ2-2	CASWWVRGGELFF	TGTGCCAGCTGGTGGGTTCGCGGCGGGGAGCTGTTTTTT
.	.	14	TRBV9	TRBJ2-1	CASSDGVADNEQFF	TGTGCCAGCAGCGACGGGGTCGCAGACAATGAGCAGTTCTTC
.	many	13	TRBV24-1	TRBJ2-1	CATSEPGTYEQFF	TGTGCCACCAGTGAACCGGGAACCTATGAGCAGTTCTTC
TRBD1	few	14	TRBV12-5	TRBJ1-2	CASGFTGANDGYTF	TGTGCTAGTGGCTTTACAGGGGCAAACGATGGCTACACCTTC
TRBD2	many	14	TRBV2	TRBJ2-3	CASSGTSDTDTQYF	TGTGCCAGCAGTGGGACTAGCGACACAGATACGCAGTATTTT
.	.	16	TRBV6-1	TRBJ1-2	CASSPTGEQGSYGYTF	TGTGCCAGCAGTCCCACGGGTGAACAGGGCTCCTATGGCTACACCTTC
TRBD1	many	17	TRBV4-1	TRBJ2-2	CASSQVTGGTNTGELFF	TGCGCCAGCAGCCAGGTGACAGGGGGCACGAACACCGGGGAGCTGTTTTTT
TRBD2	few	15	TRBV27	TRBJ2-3	CASSTTSGVGDTQYF	TGTGCCAGCAGCACGACTAGCGGGGTTGGGGATACGCAGTATTTT
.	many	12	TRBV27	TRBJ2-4	CATTGVGNIQYF	TGTGCCACCACCGGGGTTGGGAACATTCAGTACTTC
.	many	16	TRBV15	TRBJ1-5	CATSRDTGQVGQPQHF	TGTGCCACCAGCAGAGATACGGGGCAGGTGGGGCAGCCCCAGCATTTT
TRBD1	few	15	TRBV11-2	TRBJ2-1	CASSLEGTANNEQFF	TGTGCCAGCAGCTTAGAGGGGACAGCTAACAATGAGCAGTTCTTC
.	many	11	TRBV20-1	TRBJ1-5	CSVGNNQPQHF	TGCAGTGTCGGCAACAATCAGCCCCAGCATTTT
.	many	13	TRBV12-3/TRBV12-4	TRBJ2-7	CASSLRSSYEQYF	TGTGCCAGCAGTTTAAGATCATCCTACGAGCAGTACTTC
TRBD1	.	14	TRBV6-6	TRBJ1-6	CASSQDRGSSPLHF	TGTGCCAGCAGCCAGGACAGGGGAAGTTCACCCCTCCACTTT
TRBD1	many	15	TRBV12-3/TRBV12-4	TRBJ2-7	CASSPTGQGFYEQYF	TGTGCCAGCAGCCCGACGGGACAGGGTTTCTACGAGCAGTACTTC
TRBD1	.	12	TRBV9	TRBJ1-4	CASSVEGGKLFF	TGTGCCAGCAGCGTAGAAGGGGGCAAACTGTTTTTT
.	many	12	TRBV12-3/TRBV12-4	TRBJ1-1	CASSLGDTEAFF	TGTGCCAGCAGTTTGGGGGACACTGAAGCTTTCTTT
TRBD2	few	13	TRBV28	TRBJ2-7	CACRAGFTYEQYF	TGTGCCTGCAGAGCGGGATTCACTTACGAGCAGTACTTC
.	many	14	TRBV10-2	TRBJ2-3	CASSPEVGTDTQYF	TGCGCCAGCAGCCCGGAGGTCGGCACAGATACGCAGTATTTT
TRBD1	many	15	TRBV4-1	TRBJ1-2	CASSQAQDRASGYTF	TGCGCCAGCAGCCAAGCCCAGGACAGGGCCAGTGGCTACACCTTC
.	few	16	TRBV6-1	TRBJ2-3	CASSQNRGAVQDTQYF	TGTGCCAGCAGCCAGAATCGGGGAGCGGTGCAGGATACGCAGTATTTT
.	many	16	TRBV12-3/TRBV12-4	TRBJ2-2	CASTLAGGAITGELFF	TGTGCCAGCACCTTAGCCGGAGGGGCTATCACCGGGGAGCTGTTTTTT
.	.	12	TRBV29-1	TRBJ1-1	CSVQGTVPEAFF	TGCAGCGTGCAGGGGACCGTCCCTGAAGCTTTCTTT
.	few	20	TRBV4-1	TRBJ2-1	CASSQPFPLPGTHKLNEQFF	TGCGCCAGCAGCCAACCTTTCCCCCTACCAGGAACTCACAAGCTCAATGAGCAGTTCTTC
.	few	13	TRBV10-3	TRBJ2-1	CAISEDWYNEQFF	TGTGCCATCAGTGAGGATTGGTACAATGAGCAGTTCTTC